The 23 T cell receptor beta chains below all came from one sample that was sequenced in a study of blood T cell repertoires in COVID-19. This table comes from immunoSEQ multiplex PCR, and its TCRdb copy is limited to in-frame clones, with some not included. This sample has tens of thousands of clones, with about four fifths found just once. Material: peripheral blood. The receptors come from a human donor in a cohort sampled during active COVID-19.

This chain connects TRBV28 to TRBJ2-3; D remains unclear. Trimming shortened V by 2 bases and J by 2 bases, and 11 bases separated the two germline ends. This CDR3 has 15 residues. Germline CDR1 is MDHEN and CDR2 is SYDVKM. The CDR3 DNA reads as TGTGCCAGCAGTTTAGTAACAGCAAACACAGATACGCAGTATTTT. The encoded protein is CASSLVTANTDTQYF.

The V call is TRBV6-6, the J call TRBJ2-5; 11 bases map to TRBD2. The germline CDR1 and CDR2 sequences are MNHNY and SVGAGI (reference sequence). This CDR3 has 19 residues. Losses at the gene ends were 5 bases for V and 2 bases for J; bases not matched to a gene: 16. CDR3: CASSRKAPWASGGQETQYF. DNA of the CDR3: TGTGCCAGCAGTCGAAAGGCCCCCTGGGCTAGCGGGGGGCAAGAGACCCAGTACTTC.

The chain recombines TRBV4-1 with TRBJ2-2; 8 nucleotides agree with TRBD2. Germline trimming cut 4 bases from V and 6 bases from J; bases unmatched to any gene: 7. CDR3 length: 15 residues. Germline V gene data show CDR1 as MGHRA and CDR2 as YSYEKL. The CDR3 sequence: CASSPSRGGAGELFF. DNA of the CDR3: TGCGCCAGCAGCCCCTCCCGGGGGGGGGCCGGGGAGCTGTTTTTT.

This clone has only a few counts. The chain combines TRBV6-6 with TRBJ1-5; no clear D gene. CDR3 length: 15 amino acids. Looked up from germline, CDR1 is MNHNY and CDR2 is SVGAGI (reference sequence). V lost 0 bases, J lost 3 bases, and 9 bases lay in between. CDR3 nucleotide sequence: TGTGCCAGCAGTTACTCAGGAGGGTTCAATCAGCCCCAGCATTTT. It encodes CASSYSGGFNQPQHF.

The chain employs TRBV2 and TRBJ1-2; 9 bases line up with TRBD1. The V gene end was trimmed by 6 bases and the J gene end by 4 bases; junction bases not matched to a gene: 3. The CDR3 has 13 residues. Germline CDR1 is SNHLY and CDR2 is FYNNEI. The CDR3 here is CASRGQGTYGYTF. The CDR3 region has the DNA TGTGCCAGCAGGGGACAGGGCACCTATGGCTACACCTTC.

This chain connects TRBV3-1 (or the pseudogene TRBV3-2) to TRBJ1-6; tentative D call: TRBD1 (5 bases). In germline, CDR1 is LGHDT, CDR2 YNNKEL (reference sequence). V lost 1 base, J lost 6 bases, and 13 bases lay in between. The CDR3 sequence is 16 residues long. In DNA, the CDR3 is TGTGCCAGCAGCCAAGTAAACCAGGGCCCTAATTCACCCCTCCACTTT. Translation: CASSQVNQGPNSPLHF.

CDR3 amino acids: CASSRGQGTYEQYF. As DNA, the CDR3 is TGTGCCAGCAGCCGGGGACAGGGTACCTACGAGCAGTACTTC. The chain carries TRBV4-2 and TRBJ2-7; 9 positions agree with TRBD1. Looked up from germline, CDR1 is LGHNA and CDR2 is YNFKEQ. The CDR3 loop spans 14 amino acids. V was pared by 4 bases and J by 2 bases, with 3 bases of the junction left unmatched.

V usage is TRBV5-4 and J usage is TRBJ2-2; a weak D match, TRBD1 (5 bases). This CDR3 has 14 amino acids. V lost 0 bases and J 6 bases, leaving 9 bases between the germline ends. The V gene's germline CDR1 is SGHNT and CDR2 YYREEE (reference sequence). The CDR3 nucleotides are TGTGCCAGCAGCTTGGCGCAGGGTGCCGGGGAGCTGTTTTTT. It is translated as CASSLAQGAGELFF.

For the CDR3, the DNA is TGTGCCAGCAGCTTAACGGGGACTAGCGGGGTCACAGATACGCAGTATTTT. Translation: CASSLTGTSGVTDTQYF. V usage is TRBV7-9 and J usage is TRBJ2-3; 13 bases are shared with TRBD2. Germline lookup yields CDR1 SEHNR and CDR2 FQNEAQ (reference sequence). There are 17 residues in the CDR3. J was trimmed by 2 bases and V by 2 bases; bases with no gene match: 4.

This chain connects TRBV5-6 to TRBJ1-6, with D perhaps matching TRBD1 (5 bases). Germline loops: CDR1 SGHDT, CDR2 YYEEEE. This CDR3 is 16 amino acids long. Trimming cost V 5 bases and J 9 bases, with 21 bases left between them. CDR3 sequence: CASSYSRQPLSSPLHF. The CDR3 nucleotides are TGTGCCAGCAGTTATTCCCGACAGCCCTTAAGTTCACCCCTCCACTTT.

This clone appeared once. The genes are TRBV7-3 and TRBJ2-2; possibly TRBD2 for D (6 bases). Trimming shortened V by 5 bases and J by 0 bases, and 10 bases separated the two germline ends. The CDR3 is made up of 15 amino acids. The germline gives CDR1 SGHTA, CDR2 FQGTGA. The chain's CDR3 is CASSRGTANTGELFF. As DNA, the CDR3 is TGTGCCAGCAGCCGCGGGACCGCGAACACCGGGGAGCTGTTTTTT.

The CDR3 DNA sequence: TGTGCCAGCAGCCACCGCGGGGGCCCCTCCTACAATGAGCAGTTCTTC. Translation gives CASSHRGGPSYNEQFF. The chain is built from TRBV3-1 (or the pseudogene TRBV3-2) and TRBJ2-1; possibly TRBD2 for D (7 bases). The V and J ends lost 3 bases and 0 bases respectively, with 12 bases between them. This CDR3 is 16 amino acids long. The germline CDR1 and CDR2 sequences are LGHDT and YNNKEL (reference sequence).

The J gene is TRBJ2-5, the V gene TRBV12-3 or TRBV12-4; TRBD2 matches 7 bases. After removal of 6 bases from V and 3 bases from J, the junction contained 4 bases not matched to a gene. The CDR3 runs 13 residues. The CDR3 coding sequence is TGTGCCAGCAGCCACGGGGGGAAAGAGACCCAGTACTTC. Protein product: CASSHGGKETQYF.

This chain links TRBV19 with TRBJ1-6; TRBD1 agrees at 7 bases. The germline CDR1 and CDR2 sequences are LNHDA and SQIVND (reference sequence). There are 14 residues in the CDR3. The trim removed 4 bases at V and 6 bases at J, leaving 3 bases unmatched. The CDR3 region is CASSKTGRNSPLHF. The CDR3 bases are TGTGCCAGTAGTAAGACAGGGCGTAATTCACCCCTCCACTTT.

The gene calls are TRBV10-2 and TRBJ2-1, with a weak D call TRBD1 (7 bases). This CDR3 is 11 amino acids long. V shed 9 bases and J shed 7 bases, with 10 bases lying between them. From germline, CDR1 is WSHSY and CDR2 SAAADI. CDR3 sequence (DNA): TGCGCCAGTTCAGGGGGGAATGAGCAGTTCTTC. Translating gives CASSGGNEQFF.

The V call is TRBV7-2, the J call TRBJ2-7; 7 bases line up with TRBD2. The germline gives CDR1 SGHTA, CDR2 FQGNSA. This CDR3 contains 14 residues. With V trimmed by 0 bases and J by 4 bases, 3 bases remained unmatched. For the CDR3, the DNA is TGTGCCAGCAGCTTAGCGGGGGGGGATTACGAGCAGTACTTC. Protein sequence: CASSLAGGDYEQYF.

This clone was seen a handful of times. The CDR3 DNA sequence: TGCGCCAGCAGCTTGGCCCAGGGGAAAAATTCACCCCTCCACTTT. Translated: CASSLAQGKNSPLHF. The chain combines TRBV5-1 with TRBJ1-6; a weak D match, TRBD1 (6 bases). V lost 0 bases to trimming and J lost 7 bases, with 11 bases between them. Germline loops: CDR1 SGHRS, CDR2 YFSETQ. The CDR3 sequence is 15 residues long.

This clone was detected only once. The chain recombines TRBV5-6 with TRBJ1-4, with 8 bases matching TRBD1. The CDR3 length is 15 residues. Germline lookup yields CDR1 SGHDT and CDR2 YYEEEE. Trimming removed 3 bases from V and 8 bases from J; junction bases left unmatched: 9. CDR3 loop: CASSWGTGGGEKLFF. Here the CDR3 DNA reads TGTGCCAGCAGCTGGGGGACAGGCGGTGGGGAAAAACTGTTTTTT. The entire variable domain, with the rest obtained from reference TRBV5-6 and TRBJ1-4, is as follows: DAGVTQSPTHLIKTRGQQVTLRCSPKSGHDTVSWYQQALGQGPQFIFQYYEEEERQRGNFPDRFSGHQFPNYSSELNVNALLLGDSALYLCASSWGTGGGEKLFFGSGTQLSVL.

The chain links TRBV7-2 to TRBJ1-6; no clear D. The V and J ends lost 3 bases and 9 bases respectively, with 15 bases between them. The V gene's germline CDR1 is SGHTA and CDR2 FQGNSA. This CDR3 contains 15 residues. The CDR3 DNA is TGTGCCAGCAGCTTCCACAGAGGGCCGGGTTCACCCCTCCACTTT. It yields the protein CASSFHRGPGSPLHF.

The CDR3 sequence is CASTGTFYEQYF. In nucleotides, the CDR3 is TGTGCCAGCACCGGGACATTCTACGAGCAGTACTTC. The V call is TRBV6-5, the J call TRBJ2-7, with a weak D call TRBD1 (6 bases). The V gene's germline CDR1 is MNHEY and CDR2 SVGAGI. The CDR3 is made up of 12 amino acids. V was shortened by 7 bases and J by 3 bases, with 10 bases between the two germline ends.

The gene calls are TRBV9 and TRBJ2-5, with a tentative D call TRBD2 (6 bases). CDR3 length: 14 residues. V was clipped by 0 bases and J by 1 base, with 7 bases between them. Germline values: CDR1 SGDLS, CDR2 YYNGEE. DNA of the CDR3: TGTGCCAGCAGCGTAGGGAGGGGCCAAGAGACCCAGTACTTC. Encoded protein: CASSVGRGQETQYF.

This clone was seen more than once but under ten times. The chain combines TRBV29-1 with TRBJ2-1, with TRBD2 matching 10 bases. Losses at the gene ends were 7 bases for V and 3 bases for J; bases not matched to a gene: 12. This CDR3 is built from 16 residues. CDR1 is SQVTM, CDR2 ANQGSEA, per germline. CDR3 loop: CSASHRLAGVYNEQFF. Here the CDR3 DNA reads TGCAGCGCCTCGCATAGGCTAGCGGGGGTCTACAATGAGCAGTTCTTC.

This chain joins TRBV6-5 and TRBJ2-7, with TRBD1 identical over 7 bases. J lost 3 bases, V lost 5 bases, and 1 base had no gene match. CDR1 MNHEY and CDR2 SVGAGI come from the germline V gene. This CDR3 region has 12 residues. The CDR3 sequence: CASSRQGYEQYF. CDR3 DNA sequence: TGTGCCAGCAGTCGACAGGGCTACGAGCAGTACTTC.